Listed below are T cell receptor beta chains from one sample, sequenced in a study of blood T cell repertoires in COVID-19. TCRdb keeps only in-frame clones here, not all; method: immunoSEQ multiplex PCR. The table has 200,000 to 250,000 clones, 86% seen once. Sequenced: PBMCs or T cells enriched from blood (not recorded which). The source of these receptors is a woman in her thirties or forties with acute COVID-19. Each CDR3 is given with its conserved first and last residue. The order of the fields is D gene, J gene, V gene, clone size, CDR3 protein, CDR3 DNA. A D gene is named only where the DNA matches it firmly. Clone size is shown for a subset of rows, as once, few, many or a class of expanded clone.

>.|TRBJ1-5|TRBV19|.
CASSITIDRSYSNQPQHF
TGTGCCAGTAGTATTACTATTGACAGGTCCTATAGCAATCAGCCCCAGCATTTT
>.|TRBJ2-5|TRBV29-1|once
CSVEKLQETQYF
TGCAGCGTCGAGAAACTACAAGAGACCCAGTACTTC
>TRBD1|TRBJ1-4|TRBV18|.
CASSPTGVRANEKLFF
TGTGCCAGCTCCCCTACAGGGGTGAGGGCTAATGAAAAACTGTTTTTT
>TRBD2|TRBJ2-7|TRBV9|.
CASSPRTSGYEQYF
TGTGCCAGCAGCCCCCGGACTAGCGGCTACGAGCAGTACTTC
>.|TRBJ1-1|TRBV9|.
CASSGLDSPIENTEAFF
TGTGCCAGCAGCGGACTGGACAGCCCCATTGAGAACACTGAAGCTTTCTTT
>TRBD1|TRBJ1-2|TRBV7-9|.
CASSLGQGGYGYTF
TGTGCCAGCAGCTTAGGACAGGGCGGCTATGGCTACACCTTC
>.|TRBJ1-1|TRBV19|.
CASSIRGGANTEAFF
TGTGCCAGTAGTATACGGGGGGGCGCGAACACTGAAGCTTTCTTT
>.|TRBJ2-1|TRBV24-1|.
CATSDQYNEQFF
TGTGCCACCAGTGATCAGTACAATGAGCAGTTCTTC
>.|TRBJ1-5|TRBV20-1|.
CSAGGGQPQHF
TGCAGTGCCGGGGGGGGGCAGCCCCAGCATTTT
>.|TRBJ1-3|TRBV5-1|.
CASSLGANSGNTIYF
TGCGCCAGCAGCTTGGGGGCGAACTCTGGAAACACCATATATTTT
>TRBD1|TRBJ2-2|TRBV19|.
CASSISTGETGELFF
TGTGCCAGTAGTATTTCGACAGGGGAAACCGGGGAGCTGTTTTTT
>TRBD1|TRBJ1-1|TRBV19|.
CATEQGAGNTEAFF
TGTGCCACCGAACAGGGGGCAGGGAACACTGAAGCTTTCTTT
>.|TRBJ1-1|TRBV6-5|.
CASSYRRENTEAFF
TGTGCCAGCAGTTACCGACGGGAAAACACTGAAGCTTTCTTT
>TRBD1|TRBJ2-2|TRBV5-1|few
CASSFSGGGNTGELFF
TGCGCCAGCAGCTTTTCAGGGGGCGGGAACACCGGGGAGCTGTTTTTT
>.|TRBJ2-5|TRBV6-5|.
CASSSSTETQYF
TGTGCCAGCAGTTCCAGTACAGAGACCCAGTACTTC
>TRBD1|TRBJ2-6|TRBV7-7|.
CASSHLRLGQGDSGANVLTF
TGTGCTAGCAGCCATCTCCGTCTGGGACAGGGGGACTCTGGGGCCAACGTCCTGACTTTC
>.|TRBJ1-1|TRBV5-6|.
CASSSRVGTEAFF
TGTGCCAGCAGCTCCCGGGTGGGTACTGAAGCTTTCTTT
>TRBD1|TRBJ1-2|TRBV19|.
CASSIVGQGRGGYTF
TGTGCCAGTAGTATAGTGGGACAGGGAAGAGGAGGCTACACCTTC
>.|TRBJ1-1|TRBV5-1|.
CASSLVAGNTEAFF
TGCGCCAGCAGCTTGGTGGCAGGTAACACTGAAGCTTTCTTT
>.|TRBJ1-2|TRBV11-2|.
CASSLSGVNGYTF
TGTGCCAGCAGCTTATCAGGGGTTAATGGCTACACCTTC
>.|TRBJ1-1|TRBV18|.
CASSQGQNTEAFF
TGTGCCAGCTCTCAGGGACAGAACACTGAAGCTTTCTTT
>.|TRBJ1-4|TRBV12-3/TRBV12-4|.
CASSPSTGWLFF
TGTGCCAGCAGTCCAAGTACAGGGTGGCTGTTTTTT
>TRBD1|TRBJ1-1|TRBV29-1|.
CSVEVRRGGLNTEAFF
TGCAGCGTTGAAGTCAGGCGAGGGGGCTTAAACACTGAAGCTTTCTTT
>.|TRBJ1-1|TRBV9|once
CASSPRQSIRNTEAFF
TGTGCCAGCAGCCCACGACAGAGCATAAGGAACACTGAAGCTTTCTTT
>.|TRBJ1-6|TRBV2|once
CASSQSRGGESPLHF
TGTGCCAGCAGTCAGTCCCGGGGGGGCGAATCACCCCTCCACTTT
>TRBD2|TRBJ2-1|TRBV5-8|.
CASSTGLVFSSYNEQFF
TGTGCCAGCAGCACCGGACTAGTTTTTAGCTCCTACAATGAGCAGTTCTTC
>.|TRBJ1-3|TRBV25-1|.
CASGRNTIYF
TGTGCCAGCGGCAGAAACACCATATATTTT
>TRBD1|TRBJ1-5|TRBV15|.
CATSRGGTGGQPQHF
TGTGCCACCAGCAGAGGGGGGACAGGGGGTCAGCCCCAGCATTTT
>TRBD1|TRBJ2-1|TRBV6-5|few
CASSRDRGRNEQFF
TGTGCCAGCAGCCGGGACAGGGGTCGGAATGAGCAGTTCTTC
>TRBD1|TRBJ1-1|TRBV10-3|.
CAISAGTGSLTEAFF
TGTGCCATCAGCGCAGGGACAGGGTCGCTCACTGAAGCTTTCTTT
>TRBD2|TRBJ2-3|TRBV6-5|.
CASRTQAGRGDTQYF
TGTGCCAGCAGGACCCAGGCAGGGAGGGGAGATACGCAGTATTTT
>.|TRBJ1-1|TRBV25-1|.
CASKEDSRAFF
TGTGCCAGCAAGGAAGACAGTCGAGCTTTCTTT
>.|TRBJ1-1|TRBV6-5|.
CASSFAQGTEAFF
TGTGCCAGCAGTTTCGCCCAGGGAACTGAAGCTTTCTTT
>.|TRBJ2-2|TRBV6-5|.
CASSPARAPTGELFF
TGTGCCAGCAGCCCAGCCAGGGCACCCACCGGGGAGCTGTTTTTT
>.|TRBJ2-2|TRBV9|few
CASSVGGAGTGELFF
TGTGCCAGCAGCGTAGGGGGCGCGGGAACCGGGGAGCTGTTTTTT
>.|TRBJ1-4|TRBV14|.
CATKGSGMNEKLFF
TGTGCCACCAAAGGATCAGGGATGAATGAAAAACTGTTTTTT
>.|TRBJ1-1|TRBV7-8|.
CASLPPLTGTKWNTEAFF
TGTGCCAGTCTCCCCCCGCTTACAGGGACGAAGTGGAACACTGAAGCTTTCTTT
>.|TRBJ1-2|TRBV6-6|.
CASSYIAGYGYTF
TGTGCCAGCAGTTATATCGCAGGCTATGGCTACACCTTC
>TRBD2|TRBJ2-3|TRBV5-1|.
CASSWARGGGTTDTQYF
TGCGCCAGCAGCTGGGCGCGTGGCGGGGGGACCACAGATACGCAGTATTTT
>TRBD1|TRBJ2-1|TRBV2|once
CASSETGQGSRQFF
TGTGCCAGCAGTGAAACGGGACAGGGAAGCCGCCAGTTCTTC
>.|TRBJ2-2|TRBV7-2|.
CASSLGLRNTGELFF
TGTGCCAGCAGCTTAGGACTTAGGAACACCGGGGAGCTGTTTTTT
>.|TRBJ2-7|TRBV6-5|once
CASSWSPLYEQYF
TGTGCCAGCAGTTGGAGCCCGTTGTACGAGCAGTACTTC
>TRBD1|TRBJ2-3|TRBV13|.
CASSGDRITDTQYF
TGTGCCAGCTCTGGGGACAGAATCACAGATACGCAGTATTTT
>.|TRBJ1-1|TRBV6-1|.
CASSEYQGAEAFF
TGTGCCAGCAGTGAATACCAAGGGGCTGAAGCTTTCTTT
>TRBD1|TRBJ1-5|TRBV29-1|.
CSVGDDRGGNQPQHF
TGCAGCGTGGGGGACGACAGGGGCGGCAATCAGCCCCAGCATTTT
>TRBD1|TRBJ2-7|TRBV6-2/TRBV6-3|.
CASSQPIDRGGSYF
TGTGCCAGCAGTCAACCCATCGACAGGGGAGGTTCATACTTC
>TRBD2|TRBJ2-1|TRBV6-5|.
CASRKRDSYNEQFF
TGTGCCAGCAGGAAGCGGGACTCCTACAATGAGCAGTTCTTC
>.|TRBJ1-4|TRBV5-1|.
CASRRFGGGPTNEKLFF
TGCGCCAGCCGGCGGTTCGGTGGAGGCCCAACTAATGAAAAACTGTTTTTT